This T cell receptor (beta chain) came from a study of post-analysis software for immune sequencing data. Study summary: Relapsing-remitting, secondary progressive and progressive-relapsing forms of multiple sclerosis all featured among disease courses.

The TCR beta cDNA libraries contained unique molecular identifiers. T cells numbering about 0.85 to 10 million yielded roughly 500,000 cDNA molecules. TCRdb re-derived calls from the PCR reads in MiXCR, one entry per CDR3 protein. The data contain hundreds of thousands of distinct CDR3 sequences, 44% of them singletons. Study-wide points: There was significantly lower normalized Chao1 diversity in multiple sclerosis patients than in controls.

This clonotype was seen a few times. Its specificity is not known. The sequence derives from a girl aged 5-17 years with multiple sclerosis. Sequenced input: blood.

CDR3 loop: CSVGGDGKETQYF. CDR3 nucleotides: TGCAGCGTGGGGGGAGACGGGAAAGAGACCCAGTACTTC. The V call is TRBV29-1, the J call TRBJ2-5, with D possibly matching TRBD2 (6 bases). V dropped 6 bases and J dropped 3 bases, with 14 bases sitting between them. This CDR3 comprises 13 residues. Germline CDR1 SQVTM, CDR2 ANQGSEA.